What follows are 28 T cell receptor beta chains derived from one specimen sequenced in a study of chemoradiotherapy in HPV16-positive cancers. Here immunoSEQ multiplex PCR was the method, and the copy in TCRdb shows in-frame clones only, minus some. Here the sample spans over 10,000 clones, around 68% being singletons. Sample collection was performed from a patient who underwent chemoradiotherapy. These receptors all stem from a human donor with HPV-associated anogenital cancer.

There are a few counts of this clone. The CDR3: CASSIYTEAFF. The CDR3 DNA reads as TGTGCCAGCAGTATCTACACTGAAGCTTTCTTT. The rearrangement links TRBV6-1 to TRBJ1-1; D is ambiguous. This CDR3 has 11 residues. V lost 5 bases, J lost 3 bases, and 4 bases lay in between. Germline V gene lookup returns CDR1 MNHNS and CDR2 SASEGT.

This clone was seen a few times. This chain uses TRBV18 with TRBJ2-3; D gene ambiguous. In germline, CDR1 is KGHSH, CDR2 LQKENI. This CDR3 region has 11 residues. V was clipped by 6 bases and J by 6 bases, with 7 bases between them. CDR3 coding DNA: TGTGCCAGCTCCCCTCAGGATACGCAGTATTTT. Translation: CASSPQDTQYF.

J is TRBJ2-5 and V is TRBV7-2, with 11 bases identical to TRBD2. The trim removed 1 base at V and 1 base at J, leaving 8 bases unmatched. Germline loops: CDR1 SGHTA, CDR2 FQGNSA. The CDR3 totals 18 residues. DNA for the CDR3: TGTGCCAGCAGCTTAGTAACTAGCGGGGGCGTTACCCAAGAGACCCAGTACTTC. Amino acid sequence: CASSLVTSGGVTQETQYF.

This chain connects TRBV6-4 to TRBJ2-2, with D tentatively TRBD2 (7 bases). The CDR3 contains 16 residues. The ends were cut back, 3 bases at V and 2 bases at J, with 13 bases in the middle. Looked up from germline, CDR1 is MRHNA and CDR2 is SNTAGT. CDR3 in DNA: TGTGCCAGCAGTGAGCGCGGGGGCGATAACACCGGGGAGCTGTTTTTT. It yields the protein CASSERGGDNTGELFF.

The V gene is TRBV4-1, the J gene TRBJ1-6; perhaps TRBD1 as D (5 bases). Germline CDR1 MGHRA, CDR2 YSYEKL. The CDR3 spans 12 residues. Trimming shortened V by 5 bases and J by 10 bases, and 9 bases separated the two germline ends. The CDR3 loop reads CASSVGVSPLHF. The CDR3 DNA reads as TGCGCCAGCAGCGTAGGGGTCTCACCCCTCCACTTT.

This clone was detected only a few times. The rearrangement joins TRBV10-2 to TRBJ2-5; D possibly corresponds to TRBD1 (6 bases). V gave up 3 bases and J gave up 5 bases, with 10 bases separating them. The CDR3 has 13 residues. Germline assignment: CDR1 WSHSY and CDR2 SAAADI. CDR3 DNA sequence: TGCGCCAGCAGTGACAGGGGCCGGGAGACCCAGTACTTC. This encodes CASSDRGRETQYF.

This clone was counted between two and nine times. The V call is TRBV19, the J call TRBJ1-2; D possibly corresponds to TRBD1 (5 bases). The CDR3 extends over 15 amino acids. Germline loops: CDR1 LNHDA, CDR2 SQIVND (reference sequence). V was pared by 3 bases and J by 4 bases, with 15 bases between. The CDR3 sequence: CASSIRIAGPYGYTF. CDR3 nucleotide sequence: TGTGCCAGTAGTATTCGAATTGCAGGGCCCTATGGCTACACCTTC.

V and J are TRBV6-1 and TRBJ2-7, with TRBD1 matching over 9 bases. Germline CDR1 and CDR2: MNHNS and SASEGT. The CDR3 totals 15 residues. Losses at the gene ends were 4 bases for V and 2 bases for J; bases not matched to a gene: 6. CDR3 nucleotides: TGTGCCAGCAGTGCTCGGACAGGGGAGACCTACGAGCAGTACTTC. This sequence encodes CASSARTGETYEQYF.

The chain joins TRBV5-5 to TRBJ1-6, with a weak D call TRBD1 (5 bases). Germline V gives CDR1 SGHKS, CDR2 YYEKEE (reference sequence). With 3 bases removed from V and 7 bases from J, the gap between germline ends came to 14 bases. This CDR3 region has 15 residues. This CDR3 reads CASSWTGTTNSPLHF. The CDR3 nucleotides read TGTGCCAGCAGCTGGACGGGGACGACCAATTCACCCCTCCACTTT.

The chain combines TRBV10-3 with TRBJ2-5; D possibly corresponds to TRBD2 (5 bases). CDR3 length: 12 residues. Per germline, CDR1 ENHRY and CDR2 SYGVKD. CDR3 amino acids: CSSAAAEETQYF. The CDR3 DNA sequence: TGTTCCTCAGCGGCCGCCGAGGAGACCCAGTACTTC.

The chain joins TRBV5-1 to TRBJ2-2, with D perhaps being TRBD1 or TRBD2 (6 bases each). Germline V CDR1 and CDR2: SGHRS, YFSETQ. The V gene lost 3 bases and the J gene lost 7 bases, with 16 bases spanning the gap. This CDR3 region has 15 residues. The CDR3 DNA is TGCGCCAGCAGCTCCACCTCGGGGGCGAACGGGGAGCTGTTTTTT. Translating it yields CASSSTSGANGELFF.

This clone has a handful of counts. The gene calls are TRBV7-3 and TRBJ1-5; D gene ambiguous. V lost 4 bases and J 12 bases, leaving 10 bases between the germline ends. Germline V gene lookup returns CDR1 SGHTA and CDR2 FQGTGA. The CDR3 length is 11 residues. CDR3: CASSSRENQHF. The CDR3 bases are TGTGCCAGCAGCTCCCGGGAAAACCAGCATTTT.

The chain combines TRBV5-1 with TRBJ2-7, with TRBD2 matching over 8 bases. The trim removed 3 bases at V and 0 bases at J, leaving 14 bases unmatched. CDR3 length: 18 residues. CDR1 is SGHRS, CDR2 YFSETQ, per germline. The CDR3 protein is CASSWQMLSGTNSYEQYF. The CDR3 DNA sequence: TGCGCCAGCAGCTGGCAGATGCTTAGCGGGACTAACTCCTACGAGCAGTACTTC.

This clone is medium-sized by share. V is TRBV27 and J is TRBJ2-2; D ambiguous. This CDR3 is built from 13 residues. Trimming removed 5 bases from V and 9 bases from J, with 13 bases in between. The germline gives CDR1 MNHEY, CDR2 SMNVEV (reference sequence). CDR3 residues: CASSPSLPRELFF. The CDR3 nucleotides are TGTGCCAGCAGTCCGTCCCTCCCCAGGGAGCTGTTTTTT.

The rearrangement uses TRBV11-2 and TRBJ1-2, with TRBD1 matching 9 bases. This CDR3 contains 17 residues. Germline V lookup: CDR1 SGHAT, CDR2 FQNNGV. V trimming: 4 bases; J trimming: 4 bases; junction bases outside the gene matches: 13. The CDR3 sequence: CASSYSGQGGIGYGYTF. The CDR3 DNA is TGTGCCAGCAGCTACTCGGGACAGGGAGGTATCGGCTATGGCTACACCTTC.

J is TRBJ1-3 and V is TRBV2, with 7 bases lining up with TRBD1. This CDR3 is built from 13 residues. J gave up 8 bases and V 6 bases, and 7 bases lay outside the gene matches. Germline V gene data show CDR1 as SNHLY and CDR2 as FYNNEI. CDR3 protein: CASRSTGSDTIYF. The CDR3 nucleotides read TGTGCCAGCAGATCGACAGGGTCGGACACCATATATTTT.

This sequence joins TRBV4-2 and TRBJ2-5, with D possibly matching TRBD2 (5 bases). This CDR3 has 13 amino acids. V was pared by 4 bases and J by 4 bases, with 10 bases between. Germline V lookup: CDR1 LGHNA, CDR2 YNFKEQ. CDR3 sequence reads: CASSPEARETQYF. The CDR3 nucleotides read TGTGCCAGCAGCCCGGAGGCAAGAGAGACCCAGTACTTC.

The chain recombines TRBV11-2 with TRBJ1-1; D is unresolved. The CDR3 contains 14 residues. Germline-derived CDR1 and CDR2 are SGHAT and FQNNGV. V was pared by 4 bases and J by 1 base, with 10 bases between. CDR3 sequence: CASSSGLGNTEAFF. CDR3 sequence (DNA): TGTGCCAGCAGCTCGGGTCTTGGGAACACTGAAGCTTTCTTT.

This rearrangement joins TRBV7-9 to TRBJ2-5, with no clear D. The CDR3 is 14 residues long. With 3 bases removed from V and 0 bases from J, the gap between germline ends came to 8 bases. The germline V gene has CDR1 SEHNR and CDR2 FQNEAQ (reference sequence). The CDR3 DNA reads TGTGCCAGCAGCTTCGCGAGAGACCAAGAGACCCAGTACTTC. Encoded protein: CASSFARDQETQYF. Filled out from reference TRBV7-9 and TRBJ2-5, the complete variable domain reads DTGVSQNPRHKITKRGQNVTFRCDPISEHNRLYWYRQTLGQGPEFLTYFQNEAQLEKSRLLSDRFSAERPKGSFSTLEIQRTEQGDSAMYLCASSFARDQETQYFGPGTRLLVL.

The chain has TRBV10-2 and TRBJ1-2; TRBD1 aligns across 7 bases. Germline values: CDR1 WSHSY, CDR2 SAAADI. Trimming took 0 bases from V and 7 from J; bases not matched to a gene: 5. This CDR3 spans 14 amino acids. As DNA, the CDR3 is TGCGCCAGCAGTGAGTCCAGACAGGGCCTTGGCTACACCTTC. Its protein is CASSESRQGLGYTF.

V usage is TRBV5-1 and J usage is TRBJ2-5; D could derive from TRBD1 or TRBD2 (5 bases each). CDR3 size: 15 residues. V lost 4 bases to trimming and J lost 3 bases, with 16 bases between them. Per the germline V gene, CDR1 is SGHRS and CDR2 is YFSETQ. The chain's CDR3 is CASSATAREKETQYF. In DNA form, the CDR3 reads TGCGCCAGCAGCGCGACAGCGAGGGAAAAAGAGACCCAGTACTTC.

This clone is medium-sized (0.01 to 0.1%). CDR3 amino acids: CASNTHLSRPRGNTIYF. The CDR3 DNA reads as TGTGCCAGTAACACCCACCTTTCGAGGCCGCGAGGAAACACCATATATTTT. V gene TRBV19 combines with J gene TRBJ1-3; D remains unclear. This CDR3 has 17 amino acids. Trimming pared 7 bases from V and 4 bases from J, leaving 23 bases between. Germline CDR1 and CDR2: LNHDA and SQIVND (reference sequence).

The genes are TRBV6-5 and TRBJ1-1; D gene ambiguous. The CDR3 contains 13 residues. V lost 4 bases and J lost 5, with 11 bases in between. Germline assignment: CDR1 MNHEY and CDR2 SVGAGI. In DNA, the CDR3 is TGTGCCAGCAGTTTTCGACTAGAGACTGAAGCTTTCTTT. Amino acid sequence: CASSFRLETEAFF.

In this sample, this clone turned up a few times. The chain is built from TRBV7-9 and TRBJ2-5, with D perhaps matching TRBD2 (6 bases). The germline CDR1 and CDR2 sequences are SEHNR and FQNEAQ (reference sequence). The CDR3 is 15 residues long. V was shortened by 3 bases and J by 5 bases, with 16 bases between the two germline ends. The CDR3 reads CASSFPDGSRETQYF. For the CDR3, the DNA is TGTGCCAGCAGCTTCCCCGACGGGAGCCGGGAGACCCAGTACTTC.

The J gene is TRBJ1-4, the V gene TRBV28, with TRBD1 identical over 7 bases. V shed 6 bases, J shed 14 bases, and the junction held 12 bases outside the gene matches. This CDR3 region has 13 residues. Germline V gene lookup returns CDR1 MDHEN and CDR2 SYDVKM. In DNA, the CDR3 is TGTGCCAGCAGCCCTGGATGGTCCAGGGGGCTGTTTTTT. Protein sequence: CASSPGWSRGLFF. Using reference TRBV28 and TRBJ1-4 for the parts outside the CDR3, the full variable domain is DVKVTQSSRYLVKRTGEKVFLECVQDMDHENMFWYRQDPGLGLRLIYFSYDVKMKEKGDIPEGYSVSREKKERFSLILESASTNQTSMYLCASSPGWSRGLFFGSGTQLSVL.

This chain connects TRBV29-1 to TRBJ1-2, with TRBD1 as a possible D gene (5 bases). CDR1 and CDR2 (germline): SQVTM, ANQGSEA. The CDR3 is 12 residues long. Trimming pared 6 bases from V and 4 bases from J, leaving 12 bases between. The CDR3 protein is CSVAGTVYGYTF. Here the CDR3 DNA reads TGCAGCGTAGCCGGGACCGTCTATGGCTACACCTTC.

V and J are TRBV7-3 and TRBJ1-1, with TRBD1 as a possible D gene (5 bases). The CDR3 has 13 residues. Germline values: CDR1 SGHTA, CDR2 FQGTGA. Trimming removed 2 bases at V and 7 bases at J, with 11 bases between. The CDR3 nucleotides are TGTGCCAGCAGCTTATGGGGGTTCGGTGAAGCTTTCTTT. It specifies CASSLWGFGEAFF.

The chain employs TRBV30 and TRBJ1-1; D gene ambiguous. This CDR3 region has 11 residues. Germline CDR1 and CDR2: GTSNPN and SVGIG (reference sequence). V gave up 8 bases and J gave up 4 bases, with 11 bases separating them. CDR3 coding DNA: TGTGCCCATGGAATTTCCACTGAAGCTTTCTTT. As protein: CAHGISTEAFF.